A single sample gave rise to the 8 T cell receptor beta chains below, sequenced in a study of quantifying T cell responses using KT2 cells. Study as a whole: cDNA was made from DNase-treated RNA using alpha and beta constant primers.

The cDNA 3' end received a ligated oligonucleotide with a UMI. The first PCR ran roughly 4 cycles with an equimolar RC1.1 and RC1.2 beta primer mix. MiXCR, run by TCRdb on the UMI-ligation and nested PCR reads, gives a single entry per CDR3 protein. The sample yields approximately 50,000 distinct CDR3 sequences, under 14% seen once. The material sequenced was PBMCs spiked with cells of the T cell clone KT2. The receptor set was obtained from a human donor.

This clonotype has a count of ten or more. In DNA form, the CDR3 reads TGTGCCAGCAGTGATAGGAGAGGCAATCAGCCCCAGCATTTT. Translating it yields CASSDRRGNQPQHF. This chain connects TRBV2 to TRBJ1-5, with D uncertain. V was shortened by 3 bases and J by 2 bases, with 8 bases between the two germline ends. Germline loops: CDR1 SNHLY, CDR2 FYNNEI. There are 14 residues in the CDR3.

In this sample, this clonotype turned up a few times. The V and J genes are TRBV6-5 and TRBJ1-2; 10 bases match TRBD1. The J segment lost 6 bases and the V segment lost 0 bases, leaving 10 bases of the junction unmatched. Germline V lookup: CDR1 MNHEY, CDR2 SVGAGI. The CDR3 contains 17 residues. This CDR3 is CASSYSGWDRGHHGYTF. CDR3 in DNA: TGTGCCAGCAGTTACTCGGGATGGGACAGGGGACACCATGGCTACACCTTC.

In this sample, this clonotype turned up a few times. The rearrangement links TRBV20-1 to TRBJ2-5, with 9 bases aligning to TRBD2. Germline assignment: CDR1 DFQATT and CDR2 SNEGSKA (reference sequence). J lost 4 bases, V lost 0 bases, and 9 bases had no gene match. This CDR3 is 16 amino acids long. The CDR3: CSARDKALAGTETQYF. DNA for the CDR3: TGCAGTGCTAGAGATAAAGCCCTAGCGGGAACAGAGACCCAGTACTTC.

This clonotype was seen a few times. This chain connects TRBV14 to TRBJ1-5; D is unclear. The V gene lost 4 bases and the J gene lost 3 bases, with 13 bases spanning the gap. The CDR3 covers 15 residues. Germline V gene lookup returns CDR1 SGHDN and CDR2 FVKESK. The CDR3 coding sequence is TGTGCCAGCAGCCCGCCCGGTTTTACCAATCAGCCCCAGCATTTT. This encodes CASSPPGFTNQPQHF.

This clonotype was seen at least ten times. The chain recombines TRBV15 with TRBJ2-1; 13 bases map to TRBD2. Per germline, CDR1 LNHNV and CDR2 YYDKDF (reference sequence). The J segment lost 8 bases and the V segment lost 8 bases, leaving 9 bases of the junction unmatched. This CDR3 has 15 amino acids. CDR3 in amino acids: CATARLAGGLDEQFF. CDR3 sequence (DNA): TGTGCCACCGCTCGACTAGCGGGAGGTTTGGATGAGCAGTTCTTC.

This clonotype came up many times. The J gene is TRBJ1-2, the V gene TRBV3-1; the D gene is possibly TRBD1 (5 bases). CDR3 length: 15 amino acids. V was cut by 4 bases and J by 2 bases, with 14 bases left in between. The germline gives CDR1 LGHDT, CDR2 YNNKEL (reference sequence). CDR3 bases: TGTGCCAGCAGCCGTGACCAGGGAGAGAACTATGGCTACACCTTC. It yields the protein CASSRDQGENYGYTF.

This rearrangement joins TRBV2 to TRBJ2-4; D is possibly TRBD2 (5 bases). Trimming shortened V by 7 bases and J by 1 base, and 11 bases separated the two germline ends. CDR1 is SNHLY and CDR2 is FYNNEI in the germline V gene. The CDR3 totals 14 residues. CDR3 sequence (DNA): TGTGCCAGCAACGGTGCGGGCGCCAAAAACATTCAGTACTTC. Translated: CASNGAGAKNIQYF. The variable domain in full, completed from reference TRBV2 and TRBJ2-4, reads EPEVTQTPSHQVTQMGQEVILRCVPISNHLYFYWYRQILGQKVEFLVSFYNNEISEKSEIFDDQFSVERPDGSNFTLKIRSTKLEDSAMYFCASNGAGAKNIQYFGAGTRLSVL.

In its sample, this clonotype was seen a few times. This chain connects TRBV29-1 to TRBJ2-2; D unresolved. CDR3 length: 15 residues. Trimming cost V 4 bases and J 0 bases, with 12 bases left between them. Germline CDR1 and CDR2: SQVTM and ANQGSEA. The CDR3 here is CSVAPNPANTGELFF. As DNA, the CDR3 is TGCAGCGTTGCGCCTAACCCTGCGAACACCGGGGAGCTGTTTTTT.